This entry features one T cell receptor (beta chain) sequence. Its antigen remains unknown. Losses at the gene ends were 0 bases for V and 0 bases for J; bases not matched to a gene: 3. The CDR3 has 15 residues. In germline, CDR1 is SGDLS, CDR2 YYNGEE. This sample was taken from a study of T cell responses to AZD1222 COVID-19 vaccine. Study outcomes and limitations: Mapped onto spike, vaccine-associated CD4 TCRs spanned it and were dominant at 160-218 and 743-854. A mostly white British donor set with more females was recruited, and clonal diversity was possibly underestimated. Sampling that yielded the repertoires occurred only after the peak T cell response. Spike-specific TCR breadth and depth went up after people got two AZD1222 doses.

Only in-frame clones appear in the TCRdb table, and some are missing; sequencing was by immunoSEQ multiplex PCR. The sample shows around 80,000 clones, 70% to 90% of them seen only once. The origin of this receptor is an adult who received the AZD1222 COVID-19 vaccine. The sequencing here drew on peripheral blood, taken 28 days after the second AZD1222 dose. The chain joins TRBV9 to TRBJ2-7; TRBD2 agrees at 7 bases. CDR3 DNA: TGTGCCAGCAGCGTAGGCGGGAGATCCTCCTACGAGCAGTACTTC. Translated, it gives CASSVGGRSSYEQYF.